Listed below are T cell receptor beta chains from one sample, sequenced in a study of T cell responses to AZD1222 COVID-19 vaccine. Method: immunoSEQ multiplex PCR; TCRdb's copy keeps in-frame clones and lacks some. The data hold about 120,000 clones, with 92% observed a single time. The sample in question was peripheral blood, obtained on day 0 of AZD1222 vaccination. The receptors stem from an adult in good health. The CDR3 runs from the conserved cysteine through the conserved F or W. A D gene is named only where the DNA matches it firmly. Size is omitted from some rows. Given values are once, few, many or a class for expanded clones.

D: TRBD2
J: TRBJ2-7
size: few
V: TRBV15
CDR3: CATSRETSGSYEQYF
DNA: TGTGCCACCAGCAGAGAGACTAGCGGGAGTTACGAGCAGTACTTC

D: NA
J: TRBJ1-4
size: once
V: TRBV28
CDR3: CASRSGVPNEKLFF
DNA: TGTGCCAGCAGGTCAGGGGTCCCTAATGAAAAACTGTTTTTT

D: TRBD1
J: TRBJ1-5
size: NA
V: TRBV6-5
CDR3: CASSYSGAGGSKPQHF
DNA: TGTGCCAGCAGTTACTCTGGGGCAGGGGGAAGTAAGCCCCAGCATTTT

D: TRBD1
J: TRBJ1-5
size: NA
V: TRBV29-1
CDR3: CSARDRVDSNQPQHF
DNA: TGCAGCGCCCGGGACAGGGTTGATAGCAATCAGCCCCAGCATTTT

D: NA
J: TRBJ2-7
size: once
V: TRBV5-1
CDR3: CASSDPNYEQYF
DNA: TGCGCCAGCAGCGACCCTAACTACGAGCAGTACTTC

D: NA
J: TRBJ2-7
size: once
V: TRBV7-9
CDR3: CASSPSGGPQYF
DNA: TGTGCCAGCAGCCCATCCGGGGGGCCCCAGTACTTC

D: NA
J: TRBJ1-2
size: NA
V: TRBV6-5
CDR3: CASYTDSQHGYTF
DNA: TGTGCCAGCTATACTGACAGCCAACATGGCTACACCTTC

D: TRBD1
J: TRBJ2-5
size: NA
V: TRBV6-6
CDR3: CASSFRDRGVWETQYF
DNA: TGTGCCAGCAGTTTCCGGGACAGGGGGGTTTGGGAGACCCAGTACTTC

D: NA
J: TRBJ2-7
size: once
V: TRBV6-5
CDR3: CASISTDPRYEQYF
DNA: TGTGCCAGCATCTCGACCGACCCCCGCTACGAGCAGTACTTC

D: TRBD1
J: TRBJ2-5
size: NA
V: TRBV2
CDR3: CASTGQGRETQYF
DNA: TGTGCCAGCACTGGACAGGGGAGAGAGACCCAGTACTTC

D: NA
J: TRBJ1-5
size: once
V: TRBV6-2/TRBV6-3
CDR3: CASSYGGGDQPQHF
DNA: TGTGCCAGCAGTTACGGGGGTGGGGATCAGCCCCAGCATTTT

D: TRBD1
J: TRBJ1-1
size: NA
V: TRBV27
CDR3: CASSLIGTGVNTEAFF
DNA: TGTGCCAGCAGTTTAATAGGGACAGGGGTGAACACTGAAGCTTTCTTT

D: NA
J: TRBJ1-6
size: NA
V: TRBV10-2
CDR3: CASSVPGQGDSPLHF
DNA: TGCGCCAGCAGTGTGCCGGGCCAGGGTGATTCACCCCTCCACTTT

D: NA
J: TRBJ1-6
size: NA
V: TRBV6-5
CDR3: CASSQGGLNSPLHF
DNA: TGTGCCAGCAGCCAAGGAGGGTTGAATTCACCCCTCCACTTT

D: TRBD2
J: TRBJ2-1
size: NA
V: TRBV4-3
CDR3: CASSQGLAGGPDEQFF
DNA: TGCGCCAGCAGCCAAGGTCTAGCGGGGGGGCCTGATGAGCAGTTCTTC

D: NA
J: TRBJ2-2
size: once
V: TRBV10-3
CDR3: CAVEGANTGELFF
DNA: TGTGCCGTGGAGGGGGCCAACACCGGGGAGCTGTTTTTT

D: NA
J: TRBJ2-7
size: NA
V: TRBV20-1
CDR3: CSASGGSHEQYF
DNA: TGCAGTGCTAGTGGGGGGTCCCACGAGCAGTACTTC

D: TRBD2
J: TRBJ2-1
size: NA
V: TRBV5-5
CDR3: CASLEVAGVYNEQFF
DNA: TGTGCCAGCCTAGAAGTAGCGGGAGTATACAATGAGCAGTTCTTC

D: NA
J: TRBJ2-3
size: NA
V: TRBV6-5
CDR3: CASSVAGLTDTQYF
DNA: TGTGCCAGCAGCGTGGCGGGATTAACAGATACGCAGTATTTT

D: NA
J: TRBJ2-7
size: NA
V: TRBV7-2
CDR3: CASSLGAGATYEQYF
DNA: TGTGCCAGCAGCTTAGGCGCAGGGGCAACCTACGAGCAGTACTTC

D: NA
J: TRBJ1-4
size: NA
V: TRBV27
CDR3: CASSRTATNEKLFF
DNA: TGTGCCAGCAGCAGGACCGCAACTAATGAAAAACTGTTTTTT

D: NA
J: TRBJ1-2
size: NA
V: TRBV5-1
CDR3: CASSLEQPYYGYTF
DNA: TGCGCCAGCAGCTTGGAACAGCCCTACTATGGCTACACCTTC

D: NA
J: TRBJ1-5
size: NA
V: TRBV15
CDR3: CATSRATGQPQHF
DNA: TGTGCCACCAGCAGAGCGACAGGTCAGCCCCAGCATTTT

D: NA
J: TRBJ2-6
size: once
V: TRBV3-1/TRBV3-2
CDR3: CASSQGSSGANVLTF
DNA: TGTGCCAGCAGCCAAGGATCCTCTGGGGCCAACGTCCTGACTTTC

D: NA
J: TRBJ2-5
size: NA
V: TRBV20-1
CDR3: CSGRVGETQYF
DNA: TGCAGTGGTCGGGTTGGGGAGACCCAGTACTTC

D: TRBD1
J: TRBJ2-2
size: NA
V: TRBV24-1
CDR3: CATSDSAGQVTGELFF
DNA: TGTGCCACCAGTGATTCAGCCGGACAGGTCACCGGGGAGCTGTTTTTT

D: NA
J: TRBJ1-5
size: once
V: TRBV4-1
CDR3: CASSQGDARGSLNQPQHF
DNA: TGCGCCAGCAGCCAAGGGGACGCCCGGGGGAGCCTCAATCAGCCCCAGCATTTT

D: NA
J: TRBJ1-6
size: NA
V: TRBV4-3
CDR3: CASSQGPGGGSSYNSPLHF
DNA: TGCGCCAGCAGCCAAGGTCCGGGGGGAGGAAGCTCCTATAATTCACCCCTCCACTTT

D: TRBD1
J: TRBJ1-5
size: NA
V: TRBV4-1
CDR3: CASSHPGQGNQPQHF
DNA: TGCGCCAGCAGCCATCCGGGACAGGGTAATCAGCCCCAGCATTTT

D: NA
J: TRBJ2-5
size: NA
V: TRBV7-2
CDR3: CASSLTPGAGTQYF
DNA: TGTGCCAGCAGCTTAACCCCGGGGGCCGGGACCCAGTACTTC

D: TRBD1
J: TRBJ1-1
size: NA
V: TRBV6-5
CDR3: CASSYSVYRGHTEAFF
DNA: TGTGCCAGCAGTTACTCGGTTTACAGGGGGCACACTGAAGCTTTCTTT

D: NA
J: TRBJ1-2
size: NA
V: TRBV20-1
CDR3: CSASGTSNYGYTF
DNA: TGCAGTGCTAGTGGGACATCCAACTATGGCTACACCTTC

D: TRBD2
J: TRBJ2-2
size: NA
V: TRBV9
CDR3: CASSGGTSGVNTGELFF
DNA: TGTGCCAGCAGCGGAGGGACTAGCGGGGTGAACACCGGGGAGCTGTTTTTT

D: TRBD1
J: TRBJ2-5
size: NA
V: TRBV10-3
CDR3: CAISELWTGGAPQETQYF
DNA: TGTGCCATCAGTGAGTTGTGGACAGGGGGCGCGCCGCAAGAGACCCAGTACTTC

D: TRBD2
J: TRBJ2-1
size: NA
V: TRBV11-2
CDR3: CASSFRLAGNEQFF
DNA: TGTGCCAGCAGCTTTAGGCTAGCGGGAAATGAGCAGTTCTTC

D: NA
J: TRBJ2-3
size: once
V: TRBV7-2
CDR3: CASSLDGIDTQYF
DNA: TGTGCCAGCAGCTTAGACGGGATAGATACGCAGTATTTT

D: TRBD2
J: TRBJ2-1
size: NA
V: TRBV7-9
CDR3: CASSLASTSETYNEQFF
DNA: TGTGCCAGCAGCTTAGCGTCGACTAGCGAAACTTACAATGAGCAGTTCTTC

D: NA
J: TRBJ2-3
size: NA
V: TRBV11-3
CDR3: CASSLRANGAINTDTQYF
DNA: TGTGCCAGCAGCTTACGAGCGAACGGGGCCATCAACACAGATACGCAGTATTTT

D: TRBD1
J: TRBJ2-7
size: NA
V: TRBV5-1
CDR3: CASSSGQGAREQYF
DNA: TGCGCCAGCAGCTCTGGACAGGGGGCGAGAGAGCAGTACTTC

D: TRBD1
J: TRBJ1-2
size: NA
V: TRBV5-8
CDR3: CASRWTQGQRGNYGYTF
DNA: TGTGCCAGCAGGTGGACTCAGGGACAGCGGGGTAACTATGGCTACACCTTC